This T cell receptor (beta chain) was recorded in a study of human T cells and chemical hapten exposure. Study at large: Small pooled library volume differences chiefly drove per-sample TCR yield variation. Regarding the study as a whole: The number of TCRs over 1 in 1000 frequency stayed unchanged after DPC.

Unmatched junction bases numbered 2, after V lost 2 bases and J lost 4 bases. The CDR3 runs to 16 residues. Germline V gene sequence: CDR1 SGHDN, CDR2 FVKESK. Regarding this clonotype: What it recognizes is unknown.

Individual cDNA molecules in this library carried unique molecular identifiers. Per the original methods: Sample-level TCR yields exhibited a median of approximately 88,000, with a range of about 20,000 to 750,000. In TCRdb, the reads were re-called with MiXCR into one record per CDR3 protein. TCRdb, not the authors, supplied the V and J calls. The sample shows 120,000 or so distinct CDR3 sequences, over 7% of them seen only once. Before extraction, the whole blood was not fractionated, and total RNA was taken from it. This chain uses TRBV14 with TRBJ2-2; 12 bases map to TRBD1. This TCR was recovered from a human donor in good health. Some clones in this sample may be carry-over from other donors' samples. The sample comprised whole blood. The CDR3 sequence: CASSQRDRGPTGELFF. In DNA, the CDR3 is TGTGCCAGCAGCCAAAGGGACAGGGGGCCCACCGGGGAGCTGTTTTTT.